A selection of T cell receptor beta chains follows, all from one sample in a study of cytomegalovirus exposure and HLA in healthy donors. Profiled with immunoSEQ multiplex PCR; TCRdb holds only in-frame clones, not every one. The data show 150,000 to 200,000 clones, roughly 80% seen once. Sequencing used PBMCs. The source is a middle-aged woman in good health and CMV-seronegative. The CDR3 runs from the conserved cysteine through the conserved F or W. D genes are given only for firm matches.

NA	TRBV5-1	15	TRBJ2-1	CASSLDRISYNEQFF
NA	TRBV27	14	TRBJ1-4	CASSSPLRGEKLFF
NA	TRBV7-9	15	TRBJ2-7	CASSSPLGRGPVEYF
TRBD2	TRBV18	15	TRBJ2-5	CASSPNSGGAETQYF
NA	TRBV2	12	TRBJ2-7	CASSEARASQYF
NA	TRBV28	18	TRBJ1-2	CASSLWGRRRPTNYGYTF
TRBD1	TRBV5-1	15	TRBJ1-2	CASSPRTGSGYGYTF
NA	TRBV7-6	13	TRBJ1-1	CASSFQEDTEAFF
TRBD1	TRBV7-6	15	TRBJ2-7	CASSLAGQGVGEQYF
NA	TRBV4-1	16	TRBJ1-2	CASSQDARQYIYGYTF
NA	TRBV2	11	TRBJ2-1	CASTTYNEQFF
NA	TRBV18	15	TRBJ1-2	CASSLSGIANYGYTF